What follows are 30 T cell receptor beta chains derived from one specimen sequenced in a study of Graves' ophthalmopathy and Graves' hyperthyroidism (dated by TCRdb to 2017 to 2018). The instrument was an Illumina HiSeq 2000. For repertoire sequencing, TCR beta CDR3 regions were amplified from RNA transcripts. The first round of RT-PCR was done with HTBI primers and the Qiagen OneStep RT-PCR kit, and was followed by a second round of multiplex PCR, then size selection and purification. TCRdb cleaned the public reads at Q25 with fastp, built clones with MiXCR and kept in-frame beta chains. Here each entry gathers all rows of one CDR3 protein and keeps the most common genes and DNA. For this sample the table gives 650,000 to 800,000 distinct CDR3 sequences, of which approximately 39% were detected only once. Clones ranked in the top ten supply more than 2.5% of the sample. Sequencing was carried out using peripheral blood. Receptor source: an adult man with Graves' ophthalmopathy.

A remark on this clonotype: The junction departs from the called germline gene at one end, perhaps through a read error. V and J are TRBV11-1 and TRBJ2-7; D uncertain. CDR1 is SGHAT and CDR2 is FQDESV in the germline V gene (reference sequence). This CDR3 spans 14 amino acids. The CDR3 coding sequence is TGCGCCAGCAGCTTGATTCCAGAAATCTACGAGCAGTACTTC. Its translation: CASSLIPEIYEQYF. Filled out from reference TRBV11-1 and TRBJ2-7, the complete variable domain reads EAEVAQSPRYKITEKSQAVAFWCDPISGHATLYWYRQILGQGPELLVQFQDESVVDDSQLPKDRFSAERLKGVDSTLKIQPAELGDSAMYLCASSLIPEIYEQYFGPGTRLTVT.

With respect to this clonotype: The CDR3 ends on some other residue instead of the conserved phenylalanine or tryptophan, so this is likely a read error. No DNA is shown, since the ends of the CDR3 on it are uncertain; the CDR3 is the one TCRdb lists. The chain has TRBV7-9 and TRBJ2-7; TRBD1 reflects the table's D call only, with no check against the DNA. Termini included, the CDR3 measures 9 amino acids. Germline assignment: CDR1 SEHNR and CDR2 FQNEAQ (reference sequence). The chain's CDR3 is CASSETGGI.

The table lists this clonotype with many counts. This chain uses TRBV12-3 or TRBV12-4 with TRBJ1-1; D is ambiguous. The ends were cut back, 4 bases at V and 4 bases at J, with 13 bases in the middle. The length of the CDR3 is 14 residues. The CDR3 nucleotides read TGTGCCAGCAGTTACGTGAGGTGGGGCACTGAAGCTTTCTTT. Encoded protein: CASSYVRWGTEAFF.

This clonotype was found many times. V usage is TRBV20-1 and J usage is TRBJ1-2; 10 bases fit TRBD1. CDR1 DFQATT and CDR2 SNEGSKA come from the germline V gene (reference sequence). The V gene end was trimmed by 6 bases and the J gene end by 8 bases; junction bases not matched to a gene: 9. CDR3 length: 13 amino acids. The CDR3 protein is CSARDRGAGGYTF. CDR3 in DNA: TGCAGTGCCCGGGACAGGGGAGCAGGCGGCTACACCTTC.

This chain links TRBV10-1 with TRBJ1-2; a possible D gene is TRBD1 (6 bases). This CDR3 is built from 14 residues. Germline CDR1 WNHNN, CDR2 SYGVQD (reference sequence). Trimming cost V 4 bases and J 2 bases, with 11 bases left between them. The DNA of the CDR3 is TGCGCCAGCAGTGGTACAGGGCACAACTATGGCTACACCTTC. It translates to CASSGTGHNYGYTF.

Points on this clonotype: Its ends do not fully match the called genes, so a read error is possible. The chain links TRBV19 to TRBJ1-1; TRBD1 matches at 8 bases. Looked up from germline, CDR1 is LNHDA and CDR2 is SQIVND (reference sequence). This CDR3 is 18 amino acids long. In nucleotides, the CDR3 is TGTGTCAGTAGTATAGATTTAGGAGCAGGGGGCTTGAACACTGAAGCTTTCTTT. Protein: CVSSIDLGAGGLNTEAFF.

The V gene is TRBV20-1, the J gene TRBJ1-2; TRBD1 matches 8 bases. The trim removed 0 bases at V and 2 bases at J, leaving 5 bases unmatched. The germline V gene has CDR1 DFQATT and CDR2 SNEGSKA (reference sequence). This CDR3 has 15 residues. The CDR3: CSARDDRGVNYGYTF. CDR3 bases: TGCAGTGCTAGAGATGACAGGGGTGTAAACTATGGCTACACCTTC.

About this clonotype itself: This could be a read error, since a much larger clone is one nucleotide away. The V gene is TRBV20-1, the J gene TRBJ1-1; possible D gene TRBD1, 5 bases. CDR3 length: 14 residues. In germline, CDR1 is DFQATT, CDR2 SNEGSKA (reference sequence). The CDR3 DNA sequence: TGCAGTGCTAGGACGGGACCGCCGAACACTGAAACTTTCTTT. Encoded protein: CSARTGPPNTETFF.

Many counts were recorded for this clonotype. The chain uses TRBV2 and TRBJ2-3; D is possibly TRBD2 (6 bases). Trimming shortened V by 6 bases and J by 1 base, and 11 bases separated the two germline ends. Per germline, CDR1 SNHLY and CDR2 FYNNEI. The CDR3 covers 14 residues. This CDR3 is CASSESGGTDTQYF. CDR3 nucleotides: TGTGCCAGCAGCGAATCGGGGGGCACAGATACGCAGTATTTT.

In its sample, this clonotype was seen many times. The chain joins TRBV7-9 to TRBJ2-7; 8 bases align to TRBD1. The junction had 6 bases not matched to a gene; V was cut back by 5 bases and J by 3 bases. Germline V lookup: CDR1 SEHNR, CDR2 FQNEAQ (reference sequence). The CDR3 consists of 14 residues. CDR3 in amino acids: CASSGQGHRYEQYF. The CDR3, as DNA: TGTGCCAGCAGCGGACAGGGCCATCGCTACGAGCAGTACTTC.

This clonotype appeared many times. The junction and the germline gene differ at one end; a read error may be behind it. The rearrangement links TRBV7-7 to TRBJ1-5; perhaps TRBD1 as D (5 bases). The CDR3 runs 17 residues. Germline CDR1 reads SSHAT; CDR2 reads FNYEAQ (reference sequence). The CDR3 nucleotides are TGTGCTAGCAGCTTAGCGATCAGGGTCGAGGCCAATCAGCCCCAGCATTTT. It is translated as CASSLAIRVEANQPQHF.

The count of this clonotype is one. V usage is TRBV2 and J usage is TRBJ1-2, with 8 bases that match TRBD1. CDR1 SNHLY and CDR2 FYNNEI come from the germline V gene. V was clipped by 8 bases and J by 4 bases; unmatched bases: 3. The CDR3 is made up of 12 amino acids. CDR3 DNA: TGTGCCAGCTTGGGACAGGCCTATGGCTACACCTTC. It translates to CASLGQAYGYTF.

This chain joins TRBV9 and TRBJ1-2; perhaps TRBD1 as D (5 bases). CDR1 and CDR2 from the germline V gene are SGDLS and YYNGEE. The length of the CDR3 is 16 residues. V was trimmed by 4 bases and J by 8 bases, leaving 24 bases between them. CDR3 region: CASSPTSGDGARGYTF. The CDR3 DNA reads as TGTGCCAGCAGCCCCACCTCCGGGGACGGCGCTCGAGGCTACACCTTC.

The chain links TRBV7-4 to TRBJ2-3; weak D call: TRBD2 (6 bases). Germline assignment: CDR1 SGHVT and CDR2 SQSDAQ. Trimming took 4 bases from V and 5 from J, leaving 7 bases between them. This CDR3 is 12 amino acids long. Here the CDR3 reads CASSSGVDTQYF. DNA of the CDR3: TGTGCCAGCAGCTCGGGGGTAGATACGCAGTATTTT.

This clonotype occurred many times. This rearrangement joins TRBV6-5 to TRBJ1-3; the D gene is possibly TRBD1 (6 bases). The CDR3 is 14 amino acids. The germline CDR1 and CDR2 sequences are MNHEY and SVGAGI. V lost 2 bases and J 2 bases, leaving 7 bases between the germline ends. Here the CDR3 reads CASSYGQTGNTIYF. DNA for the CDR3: TGTGCCAGCAGTTACGGACAGACTGGAAACACCATATATTTT.

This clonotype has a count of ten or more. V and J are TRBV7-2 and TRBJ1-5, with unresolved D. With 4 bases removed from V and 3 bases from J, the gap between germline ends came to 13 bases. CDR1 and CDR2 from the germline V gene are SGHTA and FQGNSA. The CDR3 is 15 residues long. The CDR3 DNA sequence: TGTGCCAGCAGCTACTTACCGCTCGTCAATCAGCCCCAGCATTTT. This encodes CASSYLPLVNQPQHF.

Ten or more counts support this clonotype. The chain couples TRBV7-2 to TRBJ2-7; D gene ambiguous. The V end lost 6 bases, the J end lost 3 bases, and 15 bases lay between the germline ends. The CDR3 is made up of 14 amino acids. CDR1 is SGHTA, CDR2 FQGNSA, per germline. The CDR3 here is CASSSGLVGYEQYF. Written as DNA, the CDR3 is TGTGCCAGCAGTTCCGGCCTAGTGGGCTACGAGCAGTACTTC.

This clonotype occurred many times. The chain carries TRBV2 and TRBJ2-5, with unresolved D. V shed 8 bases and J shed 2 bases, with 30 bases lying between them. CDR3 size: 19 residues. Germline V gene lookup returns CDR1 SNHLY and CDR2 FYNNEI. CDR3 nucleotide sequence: TGTGCCAGCGTAAGAAGAGCCTCCTCGGGCCTTTCCGAACAAGAGACCCAGTACTTC. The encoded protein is CASVRRASSGLSEQETQYF. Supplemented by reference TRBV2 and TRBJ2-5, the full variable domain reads EPEVTQTPSHQVTQMGQEVILRCVPISNHLYFYWYRQILGQKVEFLVSFYNNEISEKSEIFDDQFSVERPDGSNFTLKIRSTKLEDSAMYFCASVRRASSGLSEQETQYFGPGTRLLVL.

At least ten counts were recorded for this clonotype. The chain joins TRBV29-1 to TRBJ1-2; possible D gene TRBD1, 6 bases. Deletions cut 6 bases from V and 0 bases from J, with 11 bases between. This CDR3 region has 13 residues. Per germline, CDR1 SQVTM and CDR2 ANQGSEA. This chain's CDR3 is CSVMTGTNYGYTF. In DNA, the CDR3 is TGCAGCGTGATGACAGGCACTAACTATGGCTACACCTTC.

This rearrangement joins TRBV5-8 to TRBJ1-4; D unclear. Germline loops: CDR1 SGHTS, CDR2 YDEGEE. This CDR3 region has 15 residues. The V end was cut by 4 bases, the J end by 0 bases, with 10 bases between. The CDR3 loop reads CASSPPYATNEKLFF. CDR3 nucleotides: TGTGCCAGCAGCCCCCCTTATGCAACTAATGAAAAACTGTTTTTT.

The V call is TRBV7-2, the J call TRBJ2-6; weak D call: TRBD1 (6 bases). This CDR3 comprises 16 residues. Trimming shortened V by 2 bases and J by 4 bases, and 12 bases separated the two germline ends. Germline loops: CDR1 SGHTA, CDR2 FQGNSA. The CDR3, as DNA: TGTGCCAGCAGCTTACCCGGCGGACAGGGGGCCAACGTCCTGACTTTC. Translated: CASSLPGGQGANVLTF. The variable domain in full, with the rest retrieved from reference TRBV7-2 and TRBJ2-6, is GAGVSQSPSNKVTEKGKDVELRCDPISGHTALYWYRQSLGQGLEFLIYFQGNSAPDKSGLPSDRFSAERTGGSVSTLTIQRTQQEDSAVYLCASSLPGGQGANVLTFGAGSRLTVL.

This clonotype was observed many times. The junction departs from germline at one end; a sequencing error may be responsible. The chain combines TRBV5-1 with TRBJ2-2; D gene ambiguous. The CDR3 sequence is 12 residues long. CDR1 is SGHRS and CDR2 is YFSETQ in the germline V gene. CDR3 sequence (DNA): TGTGCCAGCAGCTTAGGTGCCGGGGAGCTGTTTTTT. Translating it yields CASSLGAGELFF.

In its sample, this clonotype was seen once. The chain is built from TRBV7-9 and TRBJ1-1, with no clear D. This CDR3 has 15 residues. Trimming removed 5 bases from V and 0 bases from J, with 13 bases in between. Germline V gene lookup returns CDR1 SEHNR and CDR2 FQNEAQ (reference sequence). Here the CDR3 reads CASSVVEVMNTEAFF. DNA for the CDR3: TGTGCCAGCAGCGTTGTCGAGGTCATGAACACTGAAGCTTTCTTT. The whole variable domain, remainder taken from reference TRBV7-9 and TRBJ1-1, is DTGVSQNPRHKITKRGQNVTFRCDPISEHNRLYWYRQTLGQGPEFLTYFQNEAQLEKSRLLSDRFSAERPKGSFSTLEIQRTEQGDSAMYLCASSVVEVMNTEAFFGQGTRLTVV.

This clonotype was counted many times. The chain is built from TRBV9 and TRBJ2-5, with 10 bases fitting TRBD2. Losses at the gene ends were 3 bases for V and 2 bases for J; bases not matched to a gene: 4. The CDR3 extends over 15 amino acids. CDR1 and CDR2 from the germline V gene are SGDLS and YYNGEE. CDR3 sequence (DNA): TGTGCCAGCAGCGAAGCGGGGGGGATGCAAGAGACCCAGTACTTC. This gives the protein CASSEAGGMQETQYF. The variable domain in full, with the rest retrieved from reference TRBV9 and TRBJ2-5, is DSGVTQTPKHLITATGQRVTLRCSPRSGDLSVYWYQQSLDQGLQFLIQYYNGEERAKGNILERFSAQQFPDLHSELNLSSLELGDSALYFCASSEAGGMQETQYFGPGTRLLVL.

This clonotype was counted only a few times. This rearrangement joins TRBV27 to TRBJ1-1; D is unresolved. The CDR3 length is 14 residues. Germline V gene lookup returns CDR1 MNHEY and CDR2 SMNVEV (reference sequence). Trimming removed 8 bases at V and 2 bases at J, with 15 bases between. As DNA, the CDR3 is TGTGCCAGCGTTCAGGTATTAGGCAACACTGAAGCTTTCTTT. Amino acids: CASVQVLGNTEAFF.

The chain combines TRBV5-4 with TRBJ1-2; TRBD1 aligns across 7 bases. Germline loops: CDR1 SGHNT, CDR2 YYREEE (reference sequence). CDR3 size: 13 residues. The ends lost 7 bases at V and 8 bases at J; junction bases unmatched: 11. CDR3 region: CASRRLTGRGYTF. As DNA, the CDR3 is TGTGCCAGCCGCCGGTTGACAGGGAGAGGCTACACCTTC.

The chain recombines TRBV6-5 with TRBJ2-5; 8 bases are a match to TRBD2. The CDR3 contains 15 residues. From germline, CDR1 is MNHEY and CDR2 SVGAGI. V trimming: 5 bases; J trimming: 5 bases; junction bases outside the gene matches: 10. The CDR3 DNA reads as TGTGCCAGCAGTCGTACTAGCGGAACTTGGGAGACCCAGTACTTC. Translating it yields CASSRTSGTWETQYF.

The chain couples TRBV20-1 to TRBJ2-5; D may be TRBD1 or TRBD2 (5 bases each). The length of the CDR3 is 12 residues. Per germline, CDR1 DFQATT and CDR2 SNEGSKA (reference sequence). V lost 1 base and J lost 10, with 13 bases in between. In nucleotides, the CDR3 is TGCAGTGCTAGAGGCAGGGACGGGAACCAGTACTTC. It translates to CSARGRDGNQYF.

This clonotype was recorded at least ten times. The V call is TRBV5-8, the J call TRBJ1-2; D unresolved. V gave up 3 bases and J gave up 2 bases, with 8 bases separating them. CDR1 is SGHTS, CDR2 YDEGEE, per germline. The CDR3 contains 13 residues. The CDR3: CASSSGRNYGYTF. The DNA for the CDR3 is TGTGCCAGCAGCTCGGGGAGAAACTATGGCTACACCTTC.

This CDR3 reads CASSSLADPRGYTF. CDR3 coding DNA: TGTGCCAGCAGTTCGCTAGCGGACCCGCGGGGCTACACCTTC. The rearrangement joins TRBV7-9 to TRBJ1-2; D gene uncertain. This CDR3 is built from 14 residues. V shed 6 bases and J shed 8 bases, with 19 bases lying between them. Germline V CDR1 and CDR2: SEHNR, FQNEAQ (reference sequence).